These 23 T cell receptor beta chains were all obtained from the same sample, sequenced in a study of cytomegalovirus exposure and HLA in healthy donors. The PCR had 60 Vbeta and 13 Jbeta primers. The protocol was immunoSEQ multiplex PCR, while the TCRdb copy is restricted to in-frame clones and leaves out a portion. This table has fewer than 120,000 clones, more than 65% appearing once. Sequencing was performed on PBMCs. These receptor sequences come from a man younger than 45 in good health and CMV-seropositive.

The chain has TRBV28 and TRBJ2-1; 7 nucleotides align to TRBD2. The CDR3 covers 13 residues. Germline V gene lookup returns CDR1 MDHEN and CDR2 SYDVKM. Trimming cost V 6 bases and J 8 bases; bases outside gene matches: 7. The CDR3 DNA is TGTGCCAGCAGCGAGCGGGGAAGGGATGAGCAGTTCTTC. Protein: CASSERGRDEQFF.

This clone was picked up a small number of times. This chain joins TRBV6-5 and TRBJ2-7; D is possibly TRBD1 (5 bases). The germline gives CDR1 MNHEY, CDR2 SVGAGI. The CDR3 has 14 residues. V lost 2 bases to trimming and J lost 3 bases, with 11 bases between them. CDR3 bases: TGTGCCAGCAGTTACCGAACAGGCCTCTACGAGCAGTACTTC. It translates to CASSYRTGLYEQYF.

This clone was found a few times. V usage is TRBV5-1 and J usage is TRBJ1-1, with D hard to call. V shed 5 bases and J shed 3 bases, with 14 bases lying between them. The CDR3 spans 14 residues. The germline V gene encodes CDR1 SGHRS and CDR2 YFSETQ. The CDR3, as DNA: TGCGCCAGCAGGCAAAGGATTCAGGACACTGAAGCTTTCTTT. It yields the protein CASRQRIQDTEAFF.

The CDR3 DNA is TGTGCCAGCTCGCCTTCCCCGGGACAATACTCTGGGGCCAACGTCCTGACTTTC. It specifies CASSPSPGQYSGANVLTF. The V and J genes are TRBV18 and TRBJ2-6, with D possibly matching TRBD1 (6 bases). Germline loops: CDR1 KGHSH, CDR2 LQKENI. The length of the CDR3 is 18 residues. V was pared by 6 bases and J by 0 bases, with 18 bases between.

This rearrangement joins TRBV18 to TRBJ2-1, with 13 bases fitting TRBD2. The trim removed 6 bases at V and 8 bases at J, leaving 10 bases unmatched. This CDR3 has 16 residues. The V gene's germline CDR1 is KGHSH and CDR2 LQKENI. The chain's CDR3 is CASSQRLAGGRDEQFF. The DNA for the CDR3 is TGTGCCAGCTCCCAAAGACTAGCGGGGGGCCGGGATGAGCAGTTCTTC. Variable domain in full (rest from reference TRBV18 and TRBJ2-1): NAGVMQNPRHLVRRRGQEARLRCSPMKGHSHVYWYRQLPEEGLKFMVYLQKENIIDESGMPKERFSAEFPKEGPSILRIQQVVRGDSAAYFCASSQRLAGGRDEQFFGPGTRLTVL.

The rearrangement uses TRBV6-1 and TRBJ1-6, with D unresolved. V was clipped by 0 bases and J by 12 bases, with 18 bases between them. The CDR3 is 16 amino acids. Per germline, CDR1 MNHNS and CDR2 SASEGT. DNA for the CDR3: TGTGCCAGCAGTGAAGCATGGCAGAGGGCCACGGGACCCCTCCACTTT. Translating gives CASSEAWQRATGPLHF.

V gene TRBV11-3 combines with J gene TRBJ2-3; 7 nucleotides agree with TRBD2. The V gene's germline CDR1 is SGHNT and CDR2 YENEEA. V was clipped by 5 bases and J by 10 bases; unmatched bases: 12. This CDR3 region has 14 residues. As DNA, the CDR3 is TGTGCCAGCAGCCGATCTAGCTTTGCGGGGGCGCAGTATTTT. The encoded protein is CASSRSSFAGAQYF.

The chain is built from TRBV5-1 and TRBJ1-1, with no clear D. CDR3 length: 16 amino acids. The germline V and J ends were trimmed by 4 bases and 0 bases, with 16 bases remaining between them. The germline CDR1 and CDR2 sequences are SGHRS and YFSETQ. The CDR3 coding sequence is TGCGCCAGCAGCCCCCGTGGAGGATCCATGAACACTGAAGCTTTCTTT. Translated: CASSPRGGSMNTEAFF.

The V and J genes are TRBV5-1 and TRBJ1-2, with TRBD1 identical over 7 bases. CDR3 length equals 15 residues. Germline CDR1 is SGHRS and CDR2 is YFSETQ. Trimming cost V 1 base and J 2 bases; bases outside gene matches: 5. The CDR3: CASSLLPGQNYGYTF. The DNA of the CDR3 is TGCGCCAGCAGCTTGCTTCCGGGACAGAACTATGGCTACACCTTC.

The chain is built from TRBV10-3 and TRBJ2-7, with 8 nucleotides matching TRBD1. Trimming removed 3 bases from V and 2 bases from J; junction bases left unmatched: 6. The germline gives CDR1 ENHRY, CDR2 SYGVKD. The CDR3 runs 15 residues. In DNA, the CDR3 is TGTGCCATCAGTGAAACGGAGACAGGGGCCTACGAGCAGTACTTC. Its protein is CAISETETGAYEQYF.

This clone occurred a few times. This chain links TRBV5-4 with TRBJ2-3; TRBD1 aligns across 7 bases. V trimming: 4 bases; J trimming: 5 bases; junction bases outside the gene matches: 10. The CDR3 totals 15 residues. The germline gives CDR1 SGHNT, CDR2 YYREEE (reference sequence). DNA for the CDR3: TGTGCCAGCAGCCCTAGGGGGCAGGTTGGAGATACGCAGTATTTT. Translating gives CASSPRGQVGDTQYF.

This clone came up once. The chain links TRBV6-6 to TRBJ1-2, with 8 nucleotides matching TRBD1. CDR3 length equals 14 residues. CDR1 is MNHNY, CDR2 SVGAGI, per germline (reference sequence). V was pared by 6 bases and J by 4 bases, with 7 bases of the junction left unmatched. The DNA for the CDR3 is TGTGCCAGCAGATCGGGACAGGCATTCTATGGCTACACCTTC. Its protein is CASRSGQAFYGYTF.

The rearrangement links TRBV10-3 to TRBJ2-1, with 8 bases matching TRBD2. Germline V gene lookup returns CDR1 ENHRY and CDR2 SYGVKD. V trimming: 4 bases; J trimming: 1 base; junction bases outside the gene matches: 9. The CDR3 runs 17 residues. The CDR3 reads CAISGAGELGSYNEQFF. DNA of the CDR3: TGTGCCATCAGTGGAGCGGGGGAGCTAGGATCCTACAATGAGCAGTTCTTC.

The V and J genes are TRBV4-1 and TRBJ2-7; TRBD1 is a possible D gene (6 bases). Germline V CDR1 and CDR2: MGHRA, YSYEKL. This CDR3 spans 11 amino acids. V lost 8 bases to trimming and J lost 9 bases, with 14 bases between them. DNA for the CDR3: TGCGCCAGCTACTCGGGACAACGGCAGTACTTC. The encoded protein is CASYSGQRQYF.

The rearrangement links TRBV27 to TRBJ2-1; 11 bases agree with TRBD2. V trimming: 2 bases; J trimming: 7 bases; junction bases outside the gene matches: 4. Germline V gene lookup returns CDR1 MNHEY and CDR2 SMNVEV (reference sequence). The CDR3 has 15 residues. In nucleotides, the CDR3 is TGTGCCAGCAGTTTAGGGACTAGCGGAGAAAATGAGCAGTTCTTC. Translation: CASSLGTSGENEQFF.

This clone was recorded only once. The rearrangement links TRBV10-2 to TRBJ2-2, with TRBD1 matching over 7 bases. Germline V gene lookup returns CDR1 WSHSY and CDR2 SAAADI. V lost 3 bases, J lost 1 base, and 2 bases stayed unmatched. The CDR3 sequence is 15 residues long. DNA for the CDR3: TGCGCCAGCAGTGAAGGGACAGTGAACACCGGGGAGCTGTTTTTT. Translated: CASSEGTVNTGELFF.

V gene TRBV27 combines with J gene TRBJ1-1; TRBD1 is a possible D gene (5 bases). The CDR3 consists of 14 residues. Germline V gives CDR1 MNHEY, CDR2 SMNVEV (reference sequence). The V gene lost 3 bases and the J gene lost 6 bases, with 14 bases spanning the gap. The CDR3 DNA reads TGTGCCAGCAGTTTGTCCAGGGCCCTCCCTGAAGCTTTCTTT. It yields the protein CASSLSRALPEAFF.

The V gene is TRBV27, the J gene TRBJ2-7; TRBD2 is a possible D gene (6 bases). The CDR3 loop spans 15 amino acids. V dropped 11 bases and J dropped 0 bases, with 20 bases sitting between them. The germline CDR1 and CDR2 sequences are MNHEY and SMNVEV (reference sequence). The CDR3 region has the DNA TGTGCCTCCCGGTCGGTACGGGAGAGCTCCTACGAGCAGTACTTC. Protein product: CASRSVRESSYEQYF.

The chain combines TRBV5-1 with TRBJ1-4; TRBD1 is a possible D gene (5 bases). V was pared by 0 bases and J by 8 bases, with 11 bases between. There are 14 residues in the CDR3. Germline-derived CDR1 and CDR2 are SGHRS and YFSETQ. DNA of the CDR3: TGCGCCAGCAGCTTGGAAGGGGTCGAAGAAAAACTGTTTTTT. Protein sequence: CASSLEGVEEKLFF. The whole variable domain, filled in from reference TRBV5-1 and TRBJ1-4, reads KAGVTQTPRYLIKTRGQQVTLSCSPISGHRSVSWYQQTPGQGLQFLFEYFSETQRNKGNFPGRFSGRQFSNSRSEMNVSTLELGDSALYLCASSLEGVEEKLFFGSGTQLSVL.

The chain is built from TRBV9 and TRBJ1-1, with unresolved D. Germline assignment: CDR1 SGDLS and CDR2 YYNGEE. The V end lost 1 base, the J end lost 3 bases, and 13 bases lay between the germline ends. The CDR3 totals 15 residues. For the CDR3, the DNA is TGTGCCAGCAGCGTATTGGGAGCCCCCGACACTGAAGCTTTCTTT. This encodes CASSVLGAPDTEAFF.

This rearrangement joins TRBV12-5 to TRBJ1-5; D might be TRBD1 (6 bases). The CDR3 runs to 16 residues. Trimming took 0 bases from V and 7 from J, leaving 16 bases between them. Germline loops: CDR1 LGHNT, CDR2 FRNRAP. The CDR3 loop reads CASGLVRARGGQPQHF. CDR3 DNA sequence: TGTGCTAGTGGTTTGGTACGTGCCAGGGGTGGCCAGCCCCAGCATTTT.

This clone has just a few counts. The chain couples TRBV5-8 to TRBJ1-2, with TRBD1 matching 7 bases. This CDR3 has 17 residues. V gave up 5 bases and J gave up 1 base; unmatched junction bases: 14. Germline values: CDR1 SGHTS, CDR2 YDEGEE. This CDR3 is CASSSIPDRAVNYGYTF. DNA of the CDR3: TGTGCCAGCAGTTCAATTCCCGACAGGGCAGTTAACTATGGCTACACCTTC. Based on the CDR3 plus reference TRBV5-8 and TRBJ1-2, the full variable domain is EAGVTQSPTHLIKTRGQQATLRCSPISGHTSVYWYQQALGLGLQFLLWYDEGEERNRGNFPPRFSGRQFPNYSSELNVNALELEDSALYLCASSSIPDRAVNYGYTFGSGTRLTVV.

The chain is built from TRBV7-8 and TRBJ1-5; D is unresolved. The V end lost 6 bases, the J end lost 4 bases, and 22 bases lay between the germline ends. In germline, CDR1 is SGHVS, CDR2 FQNEAQ. CDR3 length: 17 amino acids. The CDR3 sequence: CASRAGRRDKWNQPQHF. The CDR3, as DNA: TGTGCCAGCAGGGCCGGTAGGAGGGATAAGTGGAATCAGCCCCAGCATTTT.